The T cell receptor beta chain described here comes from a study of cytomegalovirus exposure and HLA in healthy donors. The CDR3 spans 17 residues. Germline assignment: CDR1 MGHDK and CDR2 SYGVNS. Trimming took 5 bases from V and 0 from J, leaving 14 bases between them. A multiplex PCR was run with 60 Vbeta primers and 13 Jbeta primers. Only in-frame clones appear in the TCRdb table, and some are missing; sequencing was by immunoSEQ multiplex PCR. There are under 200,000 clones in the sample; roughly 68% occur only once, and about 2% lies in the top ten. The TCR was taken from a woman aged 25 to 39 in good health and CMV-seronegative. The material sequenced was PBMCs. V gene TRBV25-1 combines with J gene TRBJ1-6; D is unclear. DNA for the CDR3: TGTGCCAGCAGTCCTACTGTCTTTAGCTCCTATAATTCACCCCTCCACTTT. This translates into CASSPTVFSSYNSPLHF.